The clone carrying this T cell receptor beta chain has just a few counts. This record belongs to a study of T-cell reconstitution after alpha-beta-depleted transplantation in children. Construction of the TCRbeta library involved unique molecular identifiers. TCRdb independently ran MiXCR on the PCR reads; one entry per CDR3 protein. Of about 830,000 distinct CDR3 sequences in the sample, around 15% were seen once. The source material was PBMCs, mostly from graft donor cells, sampled 360 days after TCRalphabeta/CD19-depleted stem cell transplant. This receptor was taken from a male patient younger than 18 who had a stem cell transplant for acute lymphoblastic leukemia, so the T cells may come from the graft donor.

CDR3 nucleotides: TGCGCCAGCAGCACCGGACAGGTCAGGGTTGGCACCCAGTACTTC. Its translation is CASSTGQVRVGTQYF. This chain uses TRBV5-1 with TRBJ2-5; the match to TRBD1 covers 7 bases. The V gene end was trimmed by 4 bases and the J gene end by 8 bases; junction bases not matched to a gene: 14. The germline CDR1 and CDR2 sequences are SGHRS and YFSETQ. The CDR3 contains 15 residues.